Each of the 8 T cell receptor beta chains below was sequenced from the same sample in a study of blood T cell repertoires in COVID-19. Clones were sequenced by immunoSEQ multiplex PCR, and TCRdb holds only the in-frame ones, with some missing. Of around 27,000 clones listed, about 90% are singletons. Sequenced material: peripheral blood. The receptors derive from a human donor in a cohort sampled during active COVID-19.

The V and J genes are TRBV5-4 and TRBJ2-2, with 7 bases identical to TRBD1. The V and J ends lost 0 bases and 2 bases, in that order; junction bases with no gene match: 1. CDR3 length equals 15 residues. The germline CDR1 and CDR2 sequences are SGHNT and YYREEE (reference sequence). CDR3 DNA sequence: TGTGCCAGCAGCTTGGGGACAGGAAACACCGGGGAGCTGTTTTTT. As protein: CASSLGTGNTGELFF.

The sample holds one count of this clone. This chain links TRBV30 with TRBJ1-1, with TRBD1 matching 7 bases. V dropped 3 bases and J dropped 8; count of bases not matched to a gene: 9. The length of the CDR3 is 13 residues. Germline lookup yields CDR1 GTSNPN and CDR2 SVGIG (reference sequence). CDR3 DNA: TGTGCCTGGAGATATATAGGGGGCGGAGAAGCTTTCTTT. Translated: CAWRYIGGGEAFF.

This rearrangement joins TRBV7-6 to TRBJ2-7; D is undetermined. Germline V gene sequence: CDR1 SGHVS, CDR2 FNYEAQ. CDR3 size: 12 residues. The V end lost 1 base, the J end lost 5 bases, and 6 bases lay between the germline ends. The CDR3 protein is CASSLGVDEQYF. Here the CDR3 DNA reads TGTGCCAGCAGCTTAGGAGTTGACGAGCAGTACTTC.

This clone was observed a single time. The CDR3 DNA sequence: TGTGCCAGCAGTCGGACAGGGGGCACTGAAGCTTTCTTT. This encodes CASSRTGGTEAFF. This chain links TRBV12-3 or TRBV12-4 with TRBJ1-1, with 10 bases fitting TRBD1. This CDR3 is built from 13 residues. With V trimmed by 5 bases and J by 4 bases, 1 base remained unmatched.

V usage is TRBV5-1 and J usage is TRBJ2-3; the match to TRBD1 covers 12 bases. Germline-derived CDR1 and CDR2 are SGHRS and YFSETQ. V lost 4 bases to trimming and J lost 3 bases; unmatched junction nucleotides: 3. CDR3 length: 15 amino acids. The CDR3: CASSRDRGHTDTQYF. CDR3 nucleotides: TGCGCCAGCAGCCGGGACAGGGGGCATACAGATACGCAGTATTTT. Full variable domain (remainder filled in from reference TRBV5-1 and TRBJ2-3): KAGVTQTPRYLIKTRGQQVTLSCSPISGHRSVSWYQQTPGQGLQFLFEYFSETQRNKGNFPGRFSGRQFSNSRSEMNVSTLELGDSALYLCASSRDRGHTDTQYFGPGTRLTVL.

This clone was recorded once. This chain links TRBV7-2 with TRBJ1-3; 7 nucleotides match TRBD1. The junction had 8 bases not matched to a gene; V was cut back by 5 bases and J by 1 base. The CDR3 covers 16 residues. From germline, CDR1 is SGHTA and CDR2 FQGNSA. In DNA, the CDR3 is TGTGCCAGCAGCGCCGGACAGGATAGGTCTGGAAACACCATATATTTT. Its translation is CASSAGQDRSGNTIYF.

The chain combines TRBV5-1 with TRBJ2-1, with D possibly matching TRBD1 (5 bases). Germline lookup yields CDR1 SGHRS and CDR2 YFSETQ. The CDR3 is made up of 15 amino acids. The V end lost 3 bases, the J end lost 2 bases, and 12 bases lay between the germline ends. The CDR3 nucleotides are TGCGCCAGCAGCTCACAGGCGTTCGCCTACAATGAGCAGTTCTTC. Translation gives CASSSQAFAYNEQFF.

The J gene is TRBJ2-5, the V gene TRBV19, with 10 bases identical to TRBD2. With 4 bases clipped from V and 5 bases from J, the junction kept 7 bases outside the gene matches. This CDR3 contains 15 residues. Germline V gene sequence: CDR1 LNHDA, CDR2 SQIVND (reference sequence). The CDR3 is CASSKLAGVFETQYF. In DNA, the CDR3 is TGTGCCAGTAGTAAGCTAGCGGGGGTGTTTGAGACCCAGTACTTC. The full variable domain, completed using reference TRBV19 and TRBJ2-5, is DGGITQSPKYLFRKEGQNVTLSCEQNLNHDAMYWYRQDPGQGLRLIYYSQIVNDFQKGDIAEGYSVSREKKESFPLTVTSAQKNPTAFYLCASSKLAGVFETQYFGPGTRLLVL.